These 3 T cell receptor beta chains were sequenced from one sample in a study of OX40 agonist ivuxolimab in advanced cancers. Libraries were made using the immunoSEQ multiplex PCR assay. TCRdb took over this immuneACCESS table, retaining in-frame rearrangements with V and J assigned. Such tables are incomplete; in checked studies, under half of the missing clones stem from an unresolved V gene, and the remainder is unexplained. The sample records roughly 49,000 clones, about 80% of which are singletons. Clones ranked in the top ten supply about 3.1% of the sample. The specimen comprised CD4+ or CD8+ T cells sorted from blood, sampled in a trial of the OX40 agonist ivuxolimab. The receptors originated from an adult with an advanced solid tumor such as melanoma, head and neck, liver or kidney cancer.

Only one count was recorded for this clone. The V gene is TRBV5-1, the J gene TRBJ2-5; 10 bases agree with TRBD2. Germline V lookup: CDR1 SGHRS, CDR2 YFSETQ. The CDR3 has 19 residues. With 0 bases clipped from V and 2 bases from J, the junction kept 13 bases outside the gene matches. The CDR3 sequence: CASSLARGTSEAPQETQYF. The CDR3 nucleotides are TGCGCCAGCAGCTTGGCGAGAGGGACTAGCGAGGCCCCACAAGAGACCCAGTACTTC.

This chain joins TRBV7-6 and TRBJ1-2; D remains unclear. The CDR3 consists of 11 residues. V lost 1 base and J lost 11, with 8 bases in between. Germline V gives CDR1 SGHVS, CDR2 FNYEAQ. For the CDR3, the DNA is TGTGCCAGCAGCTTAGAATGGGGTTACACCTTC. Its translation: CASSLEWGYTF.

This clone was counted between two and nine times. This CDR3 is CASSPPTSGQETQYF. CDR3 DNA: TGTGCCAGCTCACCACCGACTAGCGGCCAAGAGACCCAGTACTTC. The J gene is TRBJ2-5, the V gene TRBV18; TRBD2 matches 9 bases. Germline CDR1 reads KGHSH; CDR2 reads LQKENI. With V trimmed by 0 bases and J by 1 base, 0 bases remained unmatched. The CDR3 is 15 amino acids.